Listed below are T cell receptor beta chains from one sample, sequenced in a study of T cell responses to AZD1222 COVID-19 vaccine. Here immunoSEQ multiplex PCR was the method, and the copy in TCRdb shows in-frame clones only, minus some. The table has 90,000 to 95,000 clones, over 75% seen once. The sequenced sample was peripheral blood, obtained on day 0 of AZD1222 vaccination. These receptors originate from an adult in good health. The CDR3 runs from the conserved cysteine through the conserved F or W. Each record gives: CDR3 DNA, CDR3 protein, clone size, J gene, V gene, D gene. A D gene is named only where the DNA matches it firmly. Where a row states a size, it is once, few, many or the class of an expanded clone; other rows omit it.

cdr3_nt: TGTGCCAGCAGGGGCCTGGGCCCCTTCTATGGCTACACCTTC
cdr3_aa: CASRGLGPFYGYTF
clone_size: NA
j_call: TRBJ1-2
v_call: TRBV2
d_call: NA

cdr3_nt: TGTGCCAGCAGCCCGGGGACGTACTCTGGGGCCAACGTCCTGACTTTC
cdr3_aa: CASSPGTYSGANVLTF
clone_size: NA
j_call: TRBJ2-6
v_call: TRBV7-6
d_call: NA

cdr3_nt: TGTGCCAGCAGCCAAGATGCGCGGGGGGAGACCCAGTACTTC
cdr3_aa: CASSQDARGETQYF
clone_size: NA
j_call: TRBJ2-5
v_call: TRBV3-1/TRBV3-2
d_call: TRBD2

cdr3_nt: TGTGCCAGCTCAACAGACAGAAGCAACAATCAGCCCCAGCATTTT
cdr3_aa: CASSTDRSNNQPQHF
clone_size: few
j_call: TRBJ1-5
v_call: TRBV18
d_call: NA

cdr3_nt: TGTGCCAGCAGCCGCAGCCGGTCTGGGGCCAACGTCCTGACTTTC
cdr3_aa: CASSRSRSGANVLTF
clone_size: NA
j_call: TRBJ2-6
v_call: TRBV28
d_call: NA

cdr3_nt: TGTGCCAGTAGTATGGACAGGCGACGAGATACGCAGTATTTT
cdr3_aa: CASSMDRRRDTQYF
clone_size: NA
j_call: TRBJ2-3
v_call: TRBV19
d_call: TRBD1

cdr3_nt: TGCGCCAGCAGTCAACCGGGACACCCCCCGCGGCAGTACTTC
cdr3_aa: CASSQPGHPPRQYF
clone_size: once
j_call: TRBJ2-7
v_call: TRBV23-1
d_call: NA

cdr3_nt: TGTGCCAGCACACCTGGGTCGGGGGAAGCTTTCTTT
cdr3_aa: CASTPGSGEAFF
clone_size: NA
j_call: TRBJ1-1
v_call: TRBV19
d_call: NA

cdr3_nt: TGTGCCAGCAGCCAAGATGGGTGGGGAGGGGGTGACACTGAAGCTTTCTTT
cdr3_aa: CASSQDGWGGGDTEAFF
clone_size: NA
j_call: TRBJ1-1
v_call: TRBV4-2
d_call: NA

cdr3_nt: TGTGCCAGCAGTCCGACGGGGGCCTACGAGCAGTACTTC
cdr3_aa: CASSPTGAYEQYF
clone_size: NA
j_call: TRBJ2-7
v_call: TRBV12-3/TRBV12-4
d_call: NA

cdr3_nt: TGTGCCAGCAGTTCATCCGGGACAGATAATTCACCCCTCCACTTT
cdr3_aa: CASSSSGTDNSPLHF
clone_size: NA
j_call: TRBJ1-6
v_call: TRBV28
d_call: TRBD1

cdr3_nt: TGTGCCAGCAGGGGGTACGAGCAGTACTTC
cdr3_aa: CASRGYEQYF
clone_size: NA
j_call: TRBJ2-7
v_call: TRBV28
d_call: NA

cdr3_nt: TGTGCCAGCTCTACTAGCGGGTTCTCCTACGAGCAGTACTTC
cdr3_aa: CASSTSGFSYEQYF
clone_size: NA
j_call: TRBJ2-7
v_call: TRBV5-4
d_call: TRBD2

cdr3_nt: TGTGCCAGCAGCTCGCGCAACCGGGCAACCCACTACGAGCAGTACTTC
cdr3_aa: CASSSRNRATHYEQYF
clone_size: NA
j_call: TRBJ2-7
v_call: TRBV7-9
d_call: NA

cdr3_nt: TGTGCCAGCAGTTACCCCACAGGGAAGGTAGACACTGAAGCTTTCTTT
cdr3_aa: CASSYPTGKVDTEAFF
clone_size: NA
j_call: TRBJ1-1
v_call: TRBV6-6
d_call: NA

cdr3_nt: TGTGCCAGCAGCTCCCCGACAGGGGGCTATGGCTACACCTTC
cdr3_aa: CASSSPTGGYGYTF
clone_size: once
j_call: TRBJ1-2
v_call: TRBV7-2
d_call: TRBD1

cdr3_nt: TGTGCCAGCTACGTTTCCTATGGGGGCTACACCTTC
cdr3_aa: CASYVSYGGYTF
clone_size: NA
j_call: TRBJ1-2
v_call: TRBV18
d_call: NA

cdr3_nt: TGTGCCAGCAGCTTAGCTGCGACAGGGGGCTCACCCCTCCACTTT
cdr3_aa: CASSLAATGGSPLHF
clone_size: NA
j_call: TRBJ1-6
v_call: TRBV7-9
d_call: TRBD1

cdr3_nt: TGTGCCAGCAGCTCGGGACCGAGCTATGGCTACACCTTC
cdr3_aa: CASSSGPSYGYTF
clone_size: NA
j_call: TRBJ1-2
v_call: TRBV7-2
d_call: NA

cdr3_nt: TGTGCCAGCAGCAACAGGAATCTTAACACTGAAGCTTTCTTT
cdr3_aa: CASSNRNLNTEAFF
clone_size: NA
j_call: TRBJ1-1
v_call: TRBV7-9
d_call: NA

cdr3_nt: TGTGCCAGCAGCGCCGGGACAGGGCGGAATGGCTACACCTTC
cdr3_aa: CASSAGTGRNGYTF
clone_size: NA
j_call: TRBJ1-2
v_call: TRBV6-5
d_call: TRBD1

cdr3_nt: TGTGCCAGCAACCCCACAGGGGCCCACAATCAGCCCCAGCATTTT
cdr3_aa: CASNPTGAHNQPQHF
clone_size: few
j_call: TRBJ1-5
v_call: TRBV28
d_call: TRBD1

cdr3_nt: TGCGCCAGCAGCTTGGAGGGATTAGCGGGGTCGTTGGAGCACACCTTC
cdr3_aa: CASSLEGLAGSLEHTF
clone_size: NA
j_call: TRBJ1-2
v_call: TRBV5-1
d_call: NA

cdr3_nt: TGCAGTGCTAGCCTAGGGTACGAGCAGTACTTC
cdr3_aa: CSASLGYEQYF
clone_size: NA
j_call: TRBJ2-7
v_call: TRBV20-1
d_call: NA

cdr3_nt: TGTGCCTGGAGTGTACTCTCTGGAAACACCATATATTTT
cdr3_aa: CAWSVLSGNTIYF
clone_size: NA
j_call: TRBJ1-3
v_call: TRBV30
d_call: NA

cdr3_nt: TGTGCCAGTAGTATAGGGACTGGGGCCAACGTCCTGACTTTC
cdr3_aa: CASSIGTGANVLTF
clone_size: NA
j_call: TRBJ2-6
v_call: TRBV19
d_call: NA

cdr3_nt: TGTGCCAGCAAGCGGGGGACCTCCTACGAGCAGTACTTC
cdr3_aa: CASKRGTSYEQYF
clone_size: once
j_call: TRBJ2-7
v_call: TRBV11-1
d_call: TRBD2

cdr3_nt: TGTGCCAGCAGCTTAGGAGGGGGGGGCAAGTCCTACGAGCAGTACTTC
cdr3_aa: CASSLGGGGKSYEQYF
clone_size: NA
j_call: TRBJ2-7
v_call: TRBV7-2
d_call: NA

cdr3_nt: TGTGCCAGCAGCCTTGAAACCGGACAGCTACGCGAGCAGTACTTC
cdr3_aa: CASSLETGQLREQYF
clone_size: NA
j_call: TRBJ2-7
v_call: TRBV11-2
d_call: NA

cdr3_nt: TGTGCCAGCTCCCCACTTGAGGGGGAAGAGACCCAGTACTTC
cdr3_aa: CASSPLEGEETQYF
clone_size: once
j_call: TRBJ2-5
v_call: TRBV18
d_call: NA